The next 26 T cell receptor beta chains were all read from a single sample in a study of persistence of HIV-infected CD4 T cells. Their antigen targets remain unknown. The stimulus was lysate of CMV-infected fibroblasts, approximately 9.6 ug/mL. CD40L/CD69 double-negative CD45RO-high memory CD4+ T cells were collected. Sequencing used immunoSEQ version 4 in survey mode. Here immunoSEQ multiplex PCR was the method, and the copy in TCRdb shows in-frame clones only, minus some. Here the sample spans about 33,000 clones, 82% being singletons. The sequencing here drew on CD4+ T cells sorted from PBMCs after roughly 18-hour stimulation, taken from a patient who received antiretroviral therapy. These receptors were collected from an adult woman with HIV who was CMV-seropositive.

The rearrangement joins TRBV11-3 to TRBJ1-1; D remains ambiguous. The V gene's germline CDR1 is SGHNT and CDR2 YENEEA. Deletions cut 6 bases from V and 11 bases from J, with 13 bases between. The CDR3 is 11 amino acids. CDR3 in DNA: TGTGCCAGCAGAGCAGCACACGGGGCTTTCTTT. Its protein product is CASRAAHGAFF.

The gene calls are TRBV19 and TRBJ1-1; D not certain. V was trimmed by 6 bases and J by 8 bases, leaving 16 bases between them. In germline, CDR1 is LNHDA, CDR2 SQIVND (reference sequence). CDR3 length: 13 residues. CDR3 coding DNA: TGTGCCAGTAGATCGACGCAGGCAAGAGAAGCTTTCTTT. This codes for CASRSTQAREAFF.

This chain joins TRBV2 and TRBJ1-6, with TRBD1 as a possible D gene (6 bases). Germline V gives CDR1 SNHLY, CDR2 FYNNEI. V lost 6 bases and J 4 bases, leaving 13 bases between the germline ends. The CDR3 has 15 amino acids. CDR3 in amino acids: CASRERQEYNSPLHF. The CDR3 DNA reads TGTGCCAGCAGGGAACGACAGGAATATAATTCACCCCTCCACTTT.

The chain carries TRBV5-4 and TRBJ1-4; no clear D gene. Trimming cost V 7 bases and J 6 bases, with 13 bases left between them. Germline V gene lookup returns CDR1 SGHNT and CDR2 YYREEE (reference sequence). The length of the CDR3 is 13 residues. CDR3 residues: CASSLMGDEKLFF. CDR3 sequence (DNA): TGTGCCAGCTCCTTGATGGGTGATGAAAAACTGTTTTTT.

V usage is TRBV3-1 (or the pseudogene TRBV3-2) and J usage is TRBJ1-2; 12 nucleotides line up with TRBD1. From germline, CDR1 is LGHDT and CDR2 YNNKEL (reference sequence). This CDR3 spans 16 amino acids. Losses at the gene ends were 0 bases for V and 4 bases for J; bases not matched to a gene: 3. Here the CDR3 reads CASSQEGTGGRYGYTF. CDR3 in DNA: TGTGCCAGCAGCCAAGAGGGGACAGGGGGCCGCTATGGCTACACCTTC.

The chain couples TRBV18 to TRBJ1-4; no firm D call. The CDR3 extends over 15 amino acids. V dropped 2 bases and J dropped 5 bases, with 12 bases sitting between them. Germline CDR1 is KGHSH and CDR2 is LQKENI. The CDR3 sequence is CASSPERERNEKLFF. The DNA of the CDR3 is TGTGCCAGCTCACCAGAGAGGGAGAGAAATGAAAAACTGTTTTTT.

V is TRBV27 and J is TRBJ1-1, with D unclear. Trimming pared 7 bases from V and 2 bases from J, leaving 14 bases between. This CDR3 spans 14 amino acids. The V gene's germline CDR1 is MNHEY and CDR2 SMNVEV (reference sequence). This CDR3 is CASTIRGGNTEAFF. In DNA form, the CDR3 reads TGTGCCAGCACCATCCGGGGTGGAAACACTGAAGCTTTCTTT.

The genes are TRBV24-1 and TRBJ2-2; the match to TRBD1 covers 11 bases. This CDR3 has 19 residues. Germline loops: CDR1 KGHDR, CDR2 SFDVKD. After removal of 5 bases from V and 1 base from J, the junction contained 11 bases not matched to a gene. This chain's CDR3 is CATSVGRTGGVRNTGELFF. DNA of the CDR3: TGTGCCACCAGTGTGGGGCGGACAGGGGGCGTGAGGAACACCGGGGAGCTGTTTTTT.

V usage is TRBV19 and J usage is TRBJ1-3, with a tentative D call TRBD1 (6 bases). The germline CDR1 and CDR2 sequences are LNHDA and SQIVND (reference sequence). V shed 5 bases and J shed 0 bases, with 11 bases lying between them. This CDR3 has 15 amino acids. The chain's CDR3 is CASSSGQSSGNTIYF. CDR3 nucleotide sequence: TGTGCCAGTAGTTCCGGACAGAGCTCTGGAAACACCATATATTTT.

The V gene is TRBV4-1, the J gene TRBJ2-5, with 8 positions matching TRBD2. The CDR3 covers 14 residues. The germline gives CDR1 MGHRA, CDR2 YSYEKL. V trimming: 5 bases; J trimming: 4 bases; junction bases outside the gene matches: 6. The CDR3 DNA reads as TGCGCCAGCAGCTTCCGGGAGGGCCGAGAGACCCAGTACTTC. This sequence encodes CASSFREGRETQYF.

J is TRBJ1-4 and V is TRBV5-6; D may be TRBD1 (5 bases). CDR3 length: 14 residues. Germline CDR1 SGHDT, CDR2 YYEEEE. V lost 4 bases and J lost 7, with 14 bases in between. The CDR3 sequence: CASSLSRGLEKLFF. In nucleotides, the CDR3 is TGTGCCAGCAGCCTCTCCCGGGGACTTGAAAAACTGTTTTTT.

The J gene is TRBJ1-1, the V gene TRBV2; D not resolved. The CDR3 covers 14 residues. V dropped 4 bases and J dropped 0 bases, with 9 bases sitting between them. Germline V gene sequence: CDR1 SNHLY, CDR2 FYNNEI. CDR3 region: CASSVLKLNTEAFF. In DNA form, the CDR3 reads TGTGCCAGCAGTGTATTAAAGCTGAACACTGAAGCTTTCTTT. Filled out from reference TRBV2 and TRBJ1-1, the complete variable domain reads EPEVTQTPSHQVTQMGQEVILRCVPISNHLYFYWYRQILGQKVEFLVSFYNNEISEKSEIFDDQFSVERPDGSNFTLKIRSTKLEDSAMYFCASSVLKLNTEAFFGQGTRLTVV.

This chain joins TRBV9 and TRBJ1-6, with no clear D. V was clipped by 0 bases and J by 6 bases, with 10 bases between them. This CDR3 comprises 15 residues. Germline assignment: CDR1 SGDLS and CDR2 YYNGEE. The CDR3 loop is CASSVEAQSNSPLHF. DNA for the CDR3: TGTGCCAGCAGCGTAGAGGCACAGTCTAATTCACCCCTCCACTTT.

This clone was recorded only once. CDR3 in DNA: TGTGCCAGCAGTTTAAGCGGACTAGCGGACAATGAGCAGTTCTTC. The encoded protein is CASSLSGLADNEQFF. The rearrangement uses TRBV28 and TRBJ2-1, with 10 bases lining up with TRBD2. Germline CDR1 MDHEN, CDR2 SYDVKM. With 2 bases clipped from V and 5 bases from J, the junction kept 3 bases outside the gene matches. This CDR3 region has 15 residues.

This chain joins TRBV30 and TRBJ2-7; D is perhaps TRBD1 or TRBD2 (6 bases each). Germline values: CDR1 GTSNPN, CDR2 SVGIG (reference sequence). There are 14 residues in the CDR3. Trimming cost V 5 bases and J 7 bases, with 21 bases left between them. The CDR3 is CAWGGGILDKEQYF. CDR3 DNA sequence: TGTGCCTGGGGGGGCGGGATACTCGATAAGGAGCAGTACTTC.

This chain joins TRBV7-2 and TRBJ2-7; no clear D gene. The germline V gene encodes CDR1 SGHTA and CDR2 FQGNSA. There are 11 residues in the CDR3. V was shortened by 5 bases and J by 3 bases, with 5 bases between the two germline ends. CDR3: CASSVHYEQYF. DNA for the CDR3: TGTGCCAGCAGCGTGCACTACGAGCAGTACTTC.

CDR3 coding DNA: TGTGCCAGCAGTTTAGCTGGATTGTTCGACAGAAACTATGGCTACACCTTC. Encoded protein: CASSLAGLFDRNYGYTF. The chain links TRBV28 to TRBJ1-2, with D perhaps TRBD1 (5 bases). The germline V gene has CDR1 MDHEN and CDR2 SYDVKM. The V end lost 2 bases, the J end lost 2 bases, and 18 bases lay between the germline ends. The CDR3 spans 17 residues.

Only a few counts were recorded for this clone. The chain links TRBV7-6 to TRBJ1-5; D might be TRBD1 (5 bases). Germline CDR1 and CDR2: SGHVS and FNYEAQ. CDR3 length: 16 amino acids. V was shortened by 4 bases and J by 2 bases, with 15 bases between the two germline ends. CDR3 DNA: TGTGCCAGCAGCTACGGGACCGCAGGGCGCAATCAGCCCCAGCATTTT. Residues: CASSYGTAGRNQPQHF.

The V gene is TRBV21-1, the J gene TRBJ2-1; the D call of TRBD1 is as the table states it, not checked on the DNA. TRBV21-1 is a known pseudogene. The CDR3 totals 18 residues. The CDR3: CASSNLAWARPMCNEQFF. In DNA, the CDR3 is TGTGCCAGCAGCAATCTCGCCTGGGCAAGGCCGATGTGCAATGAGCAGTTCTTC.

The CDR3 DNA sequence: TGCGCCAGCAGCTTGGTGCAGGGATCAGGGTCACCCCTCCACTTT. Translation: CASSLVQGSGSPLHF. The rearrangement joins TRBV5-1 to TRBJ1-6, with D possibly TRBD1 on 5 matching bases. The CDR3 spans 15 residues. V lost 0 bases and J 10 bases, leaving 14 bases between the germline ends. The germline V gene encodes CDR1 SGHRS and CDR2 YFSETQ.

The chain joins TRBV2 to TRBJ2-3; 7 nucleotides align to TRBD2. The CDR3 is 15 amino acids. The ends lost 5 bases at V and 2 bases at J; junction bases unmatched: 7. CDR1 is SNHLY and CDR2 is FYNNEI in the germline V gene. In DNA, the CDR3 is TGTGCCAGCAGTTTGGCGGGAGACCCCACAGATACGCAGTATTTT. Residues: CASSLAGDPTDTQYF.

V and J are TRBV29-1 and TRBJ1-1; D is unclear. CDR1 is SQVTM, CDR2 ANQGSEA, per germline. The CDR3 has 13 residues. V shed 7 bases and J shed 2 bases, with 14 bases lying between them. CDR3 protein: CSGWHSFNTEAFF. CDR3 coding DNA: TGCAGCGGCTGGCACAGCTTTAACACTGAAGCTTTCTTT.

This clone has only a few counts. The CDR3 spells CASSPSGAAKNSPLHF. In DNA form, the CDR3 reads TGTGCCAGCAGTCCTTCGGGGGCAGCCAAAAATTCACCCCTCCACTTT. The rearrangement joins TRBV28 to TRBJ1-6, with D tentatively TRBD1 (6 bases). The CDR3 is 16 residues long. Germline values: CDR1 MDHEN, CDR2 SYDVKM. Trimming pared 5 bases from V and 7 bases from J, leaving 18 bases between.

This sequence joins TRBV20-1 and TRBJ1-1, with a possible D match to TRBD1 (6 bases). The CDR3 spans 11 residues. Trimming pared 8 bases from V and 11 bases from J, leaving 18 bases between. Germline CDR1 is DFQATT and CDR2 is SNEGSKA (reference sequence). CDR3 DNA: TGCAGTCCAAGAGGGGGGCCAGGGGCTTTCTTT. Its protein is CSPRGGPGAFF.

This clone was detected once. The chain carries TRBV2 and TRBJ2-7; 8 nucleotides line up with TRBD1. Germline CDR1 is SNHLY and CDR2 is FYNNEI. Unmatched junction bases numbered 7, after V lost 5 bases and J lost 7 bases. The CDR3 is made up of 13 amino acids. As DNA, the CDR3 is TGTGCCAGCAGTCTATATGGGACAGGAGAGCAGTACTTC. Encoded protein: CASSLYGTGEQYF.

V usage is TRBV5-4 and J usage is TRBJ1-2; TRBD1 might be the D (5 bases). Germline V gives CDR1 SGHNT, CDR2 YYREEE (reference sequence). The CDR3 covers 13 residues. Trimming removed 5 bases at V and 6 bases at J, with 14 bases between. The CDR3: CASSPTGNNGYTF. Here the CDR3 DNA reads TGTGCCAGCAGTCCTACAGGAAATAATGGCTACACCTTC.